This T cell receptor beta chain was retrieved from a study of control samples from healthy donors and cancer patients. Method: immunoSEQ multiplex PCR; TCRdb's copy keeps in-frame clones and lacks some. Of 150,000 to 200,000 clones detected, 88% appear once; the ten largest clones hold 1.7%. The CDR3 runs 14 residues. Trimming left V 2 bases short and J 2 bases short, with 7 bases between. Germline loops: CDR1 SGHKS, CDR2 YYEKEE (reference sequence). The gene calls are TRBV5-5 and TRBJ2-2; D unclear. The sequenced material came from blood. The sequence derives from a man aged 18 to 30 in good health. As DNA, the CDR3 is TGTGCCAGCAGCTTCGAACTCAACACCGGGGAGCTGTTTTTT. It specifies CASSFELNTGELFF.